This passage covers 27 T cell receptor beta chains from one sample sequenced in a study of T cell repertoires in cytomegalovirus infection (dated by TCRdb to the late 2010s). Sequencer: Illumina HiSeq 1500. TCRdb handled the public reads itself, with Q25 trimming in fastp and clone calling in MiXCR, and kept productive beta chains. A single entry per CDR3 protein holds the most common genes and DNA from its merged rows. Within this sample are 350,000 to 500,000 distinct CDR3 sequences, with approximately 31% of them counted one time only. The top ten hold roughly an eighth of the sample. The sequencing sample was made of PBMCs. These receptors were obtained from a human donor in good health (CMV status not recorded). Some clones in this sample may be carry-over from other donors' samples.

This clonotype occurred a few times. The V call is TRBV12-3 or TRBV12-4, the J call TRBJ1-5; D gene ambiguous. The V gene lost 2 bases and the J gene lost 1 base, with 12 bases spanning the gap. This CDR3 comprises 16 residues. The CDR3 DNA reads TGTGCCAGCAGTTTAACGGGGATGGGGAGCAATCAGCCCCAGCATTTT. Translation: CASSLTGMGSNQPQHF.

J is TRBJ2-1 and V is TRBV6-5, with D perhaps matching TRBD1 or TRBD2 (5 bases each). The germline gives CDR1 MNHEY, CDR2 SVGAGI. V dropped 1 base and J dropped 6 bases, with 7 bases sitting between them. The CDR3 covers 13 residues. CDR3 nucleotides: TGTGCCAGCAGTTACTGGGACGGCAATGAGCAGTTCTTC. Its translation: CASSYWDGNEQFF.

Comments on this clonotype: Because it lacks the conserved phenylalanine or tryptophan at the end, this CDR3 is likely a read error. No DNA is shown, since the ends of the CDR3 on it are uncertain; the CDR3 is the one TCRdb lists. The chain has TRBV7-2 and TRBJ2-1; TRBD1, the table's D call, lacks a check against the DNA. Per germline, CDR1 SGHTA and CDR2 FQGNSA. The CDR3 is 13 amino acids long, termini counted. The CDR3: CASSFAQGNEQLL.

The chain employs TRBV4-3 and TRBJ1-1, with a weak D call TRBD1 (5 bases). This CDR3 has 15 residues. Trimming took off 1 base at V and 4 bases at J, with 13 bases between the two ends. Germline assignment: CDR1 LGHNA and CDR2 YSLEER. The CDR3 protein is CASSQGGVEGTEAFF. The CDR3 DNA reads TGCGCCAGCAGCCAAGGGGGGGTGGAAGGCACTGAAGCTTTCTTT.

The V call is TRBV7-9, the J call TRBJ1-5; 7 bases fit TRBD1. The CDR3 is 15 residues long. V lost 4 bases and J lost 4; bases outside the gene matches: 7. CDR1 is SEHNR and CDR2 is FQNEAQ in the germline V gene (reference sequence). The CDR3 sequence: CASSSDRDQNQPQHF. CDR3 DNA: TGTGCCAGCAGCTCCGACAGGGATCAGAATCAGCCCCAGCATTTT.

There are a few counts of this clonotype. V is TRBV4-3 and J is TRBJ2-5; possibly TRBD2 for D (6 bases). Germline V gene sequence: CDR1 LGHNA, CDR2 YSLEER. The CDR3 is made up of 16 amino acids. The V end lost 4 bases, the J end lost 3 bases, and 18 bases lay between the germline ends. As DNA, the CDR3 is TGCGCCAGCAGCCTAATTTTGGGACTCCATAAAGAGACCCAGTACTTC. It encodes CASSLILGLHKETQYF.

This chain connects TRBV7-2 to TRBJ2-3; 8 positions match TRBD2. Germline assignment: CDR1 SGHTA and CDR2 FQGNSA. CDR3 size: 16 residues. The trim removed 1 base at V and 0 bases at J, leaving 3 bases unmatched. The CDR3 DNA sequence: TGTGCCAGCAGCTTAGTAGCGGGGTTTAGCACAGATACGCAGTATTTT. Its protein product is CASSLVAGFSTDTQYF. The full variable domain, with the rest looked up from reference TRBV7-2 and TRBJ2-3, is GAGVSQSPSNKVTEKGKDVELRCDPISGHTALYWYRQSLGQGLEFLIYFQGNSAPDKSGLPSDRFSAERTGGSVSTLTIQRTQQEDSAVYLCASSLVAGFSTDTQYFGPGTRLTVL.

The sample holds a few counts of this clonotype. The CDR3 nucleotides read TGTGCCAGTAGTATTCCAAATTCGGGGGTTGCTTACAATGAGCAGTTCTTC. Amino acids: CASSIPNSGVAYNEQFF. This chain uses TRBV19 with TRBJ2-1; D is perhaps TRBD2 (6 bases). The germline CDR1 and CDR2 sequences are LNHDA and SQIVND (reference sequence). Trimming shortened V by 3 bases and J by 4 bases, and 19 bases separated the two germline ends. The length of the CDR3 is 17 residues.

The CDR3 DNA sequence: TGCAGTGCAAAGGACAGGGTTGTTAGTCAGCCCCAGCATTTT. This sequence encodes CSAKDRVVSQPQHF. The chain carries TRBV20-1 and TRBJ1-5, with TRBD1 matching 8 bases. The CDR3 totals 14 residues. Germline V gene lookup returns CDR1 DFQATT and CDR2 SNEGSKA (reference sequence). Losses at the gene ends were 6 bases for V and 6 bases for J; bases not matched to a gene: 10.

This clonotype came up a few times. The V gene is TRBV7-9, the J gene TRBJ2-2, with 7 bases matching TRBD1. V dropped 8 bases and J dropped 5; count of bases not matched to a gene: 5. Germline V CDR1 and CDR2: SEHNR, FQNEAQ (reference sequence). This CDR3 spans 13 amino acids. CDR3 sequence (DNA): TGTGCCAGCGGGTTACAGGGGACCGGGGAGCTGTTTTTT. It codes for CASGLQGTGELFF.

The chain employs TRBV10-2 and TRBJ1-1, with TRBD1 as a possible D gene (5 bases). Per germline, CDR1 WSHSY and CDR2 SAAADI. Trimming stripped 1 base from V and 12 bases from J, with 12 bases between. This CDR3 has 12 residues. Here the CDR3 reads CASSEFGGKSFF. CDR3 coding DNA: TGCGCCAGCAGTGAGTTTGGGGGTAAATCTTTCTTT.

This clonotype was seen at least ten times. The chain employs TRBV7-2 and TRBJ1-2; a possible D gene is TRBD1 (6 bases). CDR1 is SGHTA and CDR2 is FQGNSA in the germline V gene. The CDR3 sequence is 15 residues long. The ends were cut back, 5 bases at V and 0 bases at J, with 13 bases in the middle. CDR3 residues: CASSPGGAPNYGYTF. The CDR3 DNA reads as TGTGCCAGCAGCCCGGGGGGGGCGCCTAACTATGGCTACACCTTC.

The chain carries TRBV29-1 and TRBJ1-2; D unclear. The CDR3 extends over 12 amino acids. Germline lookup yields CDR1 SQVTM and CDR2 ANQGSEA. Trimming took 3 bases from V and 1 from J, leaving 6 bases between them. In DNA, the CDR3 is TGCAGCGTTGATGGGAGTAACTATGGCTACACCTTC. Protein product: CSVDGSNYGYTF.

This clonotype was seen a handful of times. The chain recombines TRBV4-2 with TRBJ2-2, with a possible D match to TRBD2 (6 bases). The CDR3 runs to 15 residues. In germline, CDR1 is LGHNA, CDR2 YNFKEQ. V lost 0 bases and J 6 bases, leaving 11 bases between the germline ends. The CDR3 DNA follows: TGTGCCAGCAGCCAAGAGGGGAGGAGCGCCGGGGAGCTGTTTTTT. This codes for CASSQEGRSAGELFF.

This clonotype was detected many times. The rearrangement joins TRBV12-3 or TRBV12-4 to TRBJ2-7; D uncertain. The ends were cut back, 6 bases at V and 3 bases at J, with 9 bases in the middle. The CDR3 contains 12 residues. The CDR3 spells CASSLKGYEQYF. The CDR3 DNA reads as TGTGCCAGCAGCTTAAAGGGCTACGAGCAGTACTTC.

CDR3 region: CASNRGRERTTYTEAFF. CDR3 DNA: TGTGCCAGCAACAGGGGCCGCGAGCGTACTACCTACACTGAAGCTTTCTTT. The V call is TRBV2, the J call TRBJ1-1, with 7 nucleotides matching TRBD1. The CDR3 totals 17 residues. With V trimmed by 7 bases and J by 3 bases, 17 bases remained unmatched. The germline V gene encodes CDR1 SNHLY and CDR2 FYNNEI.

This clonotype occurred a few times. The rearrangement links TRBV7-6 to TRBJ1-1; D unclear. CDR3 size: 12 residues. In germline, CDR1 is SGHVS, CDR2 FNYEAQ. V lost 5 bases and J lost 2, with 6 bases in between. This chain's CDR3 is CASSRQNTEAFF. In nucleotides, the CDR3 is TGTGCCAGCAGCAGACAAAACACTGAAGCTTTCTTT.

The chain combines TRBV4-1 with TRBJ2-3; 9 bases map to TRBD2. The CDR3 is 16 amino acids. Unmatched junction bases numbered 14, after V lost 8 bases and J lost 5 bases. Germline CDR1 reads MGHRA; CDR2 reads YSYEKL. In DNA, the CDR3 is TGCGCCAGCTGCCGGGGGGCGGGGGGGCCGATAGATACGCAGTATTTT. It specifies CASCRGAGGPIDTQYF.

V usage is TRBV6-5 and J usage is TRBJ2-5, with TRBD2 matching 9 bases. The CDR3 totals 14 residues. Germline CDR1 is MNHEY and CDR2 is SVGAGI. The V gene end was trimmed by 2 bases and the J gene end by 3 bases; junction bases not matched to a gene: 1. The CDR3 DNA reads as TGTGCCAGCAGTTACGGCGGGGGGGAAGAGACCCAGTACTTC. This codes for CASSYGGGEETQYF.

This clonotype was seen just once. A read error may account for a junction end that differs from germline. This sequence joins TRBV6-2 or TRBV6-3 and TRBJ2-7; either TRBD1 or TRBD2 may supply D (5 bases each). The CDR3 contains 12 residues. CDR1 is MNHEY, CDR2 SVGEGT, per germline. For the CDR3, the DNA is TGTGCCAGCAGTTACGGGGGTTACGAGCATTACTTC. Residues: CASSYGGYEHYF.

This chain uses TRBV12-3 or TRBV12-4 with TRBJ2-7, with 7 nucleotides matching TRBD1. With 3 bases clipped from V and 3 bases from J, the junction kept 5 bases outside the gene matches. The CDR3 totals 14 residues. The CDR3 nucleotides read TGTGCCAGCAGTTTCGGAGACAGGGACTACGAGCAGTACTTC. This gives the protein CASSFGDRDYEQYF.

This clonotype was seen ten or more times. The chain carries TRBV7-8 and TRBJ1-6; unclear D gene. Looked up from germline, CDR1 is SGHVS and CDR2 is FQNEAQ. V was clipped by 2 bases and J by 0 bases, with 14 bases between them. The CDR3 is 18 residues long. CDR3 amino acids: CASSLIVPQSSYNSPLHF. As DNA, the CDR3 is TGTGCCAGCAGCTTAATAGTTCCCCAAAGCTCCTATAATTCACCCCTCCACTTT.

This clonotype was counted many times. The rearrangement links TRBV11-2 to TRBJ2-3, with 8 bases matching TRBD2. Germline CDR1 is SGHAT and CDR2 is FQNNGV. The CDR3 runs 15 residues. V shed 5 bases, J shed 3 bases, and the junction held 7 bases outside the gene matches. CDR3 bases: TGTGCCAGCAGCCTTACGGGGGGGCTGACAGATACGCAGTATTTT. This gives the protein CASSLTGGLTDTQYF. Supplemented by reference TRBV11-2 and TRBJ2-3, the full variable domain reads EAGVAQSPRYKIIEKRQSVAFWCNPISGHATLYWYQQILGQGPKLLIQFQNNGVVDDSQLPKDRFSAERLKGVDSTLKIQPAKLEDSAVYLCASSLTGGLTDTQYFGPGTRLTVL.

The V gene is TRBV5-1, the J gene TRBJ1-3, with 7 positions matching TRBD1. Germline V gene data show CDR1 as SGHRS and CDR2 as YFSETQ. V trimming: 0 bases; J trimming: 0 bases; junction bases outside the gene matches: 6. CDR3 size: 17 residues. The CDR3 DNA reads TGCGCCAGCAGCTTGGTAGGACAGGCTCACTCTGGAAACACCATATATTTT. Its translation is CASSLVGQAHSGNTIYF. Full variable domain (rest looked up from reference TRBV5-1 and TRBJ1-3): KAGVTQTPRYLIKTRGQQVTLSCSPISGHRSVSWYQQTPGQGLQFLFEYFSETQRNKGNFPGRFSGRQFSNSRSEMNVSTLELGDSALYLCASSLVGQAHSGNTIYFGEGSWLTVV.

This clonotype was seen a handful of times. This chain links TRBV7-9 with TRBJ1-2; D gene unclear. There are 11 residues in the CDR3. Trimming took 7 bases from V and 14 from J, leaving 17 bases between them. Per the germline V gene, CDR1 is SEHNR and CDR2 is FQNEAQ (reference sequence). CDR3 sequence reads: CASTERGFFTF. In nucleotides, the CDR3 is TGTGCCAGCACCGAGCGGGGTTTCTTTACCTTC.

This clonotype was counted a few times. V gene TRBV7-2 combines with J gene TRBJ2-3, with D tentatively TRBD2 (6 bases). This CDR3 region has 15 residues. The V gene lost 1 base and the J gene lost 5 bases, with 13 bases spanning the gap. Germline-derived CDR1 and CDR2 are SGHTA and FQGNSA. The CDR3 here is CASSLERAAVDTQYF. The CDR3 DNA is TGTGCCAGCAGCTTAGAGCGGGCGGCCGTAGATACGCAGTATTTT.

Ten or more counts support this clonotype. The rearrangement joins TRBV11-2 to TRBJ2-1, with D unclear. The CDR3 covers 14 residues. Trimming removed 0 bases from V and 4 bases from J, with 7 bases in between. CDR1 and CDR2 (germline): SGHAT, FQNNGV. DNA for the CDR3: TGTGCCAGCAGCTTAGATTCAGCATACAATGAGCAGTTCTTC. This codes for CASSLDSAYNEQFF.